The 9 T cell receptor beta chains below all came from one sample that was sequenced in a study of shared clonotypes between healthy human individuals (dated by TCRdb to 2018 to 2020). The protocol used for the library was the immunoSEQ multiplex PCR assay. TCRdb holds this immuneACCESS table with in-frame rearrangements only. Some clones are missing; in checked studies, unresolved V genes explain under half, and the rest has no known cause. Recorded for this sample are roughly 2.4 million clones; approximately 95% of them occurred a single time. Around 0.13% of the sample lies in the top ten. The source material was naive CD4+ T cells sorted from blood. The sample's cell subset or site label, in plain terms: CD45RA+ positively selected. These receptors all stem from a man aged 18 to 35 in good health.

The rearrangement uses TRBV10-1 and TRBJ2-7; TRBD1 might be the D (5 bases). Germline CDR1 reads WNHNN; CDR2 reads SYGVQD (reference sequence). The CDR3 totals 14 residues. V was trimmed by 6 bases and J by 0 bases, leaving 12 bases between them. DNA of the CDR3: TGCGCCAGCAGCTCGACAGAAGACTCCTACGAGCAGTACTTC. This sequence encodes CASSSTEDSYEQYF.

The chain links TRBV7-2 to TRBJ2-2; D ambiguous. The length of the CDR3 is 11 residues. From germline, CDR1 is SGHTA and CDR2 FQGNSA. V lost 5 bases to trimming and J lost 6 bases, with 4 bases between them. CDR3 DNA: TGTGCCAGCAGCAGGGCCGGGGAGCTGTTTTTT. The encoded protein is CASSRAGELFF.

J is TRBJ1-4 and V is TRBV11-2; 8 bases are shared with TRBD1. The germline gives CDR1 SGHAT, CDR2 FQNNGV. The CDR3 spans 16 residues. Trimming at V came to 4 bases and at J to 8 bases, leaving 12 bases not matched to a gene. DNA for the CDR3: TGTGCCAGCAGCTCGCACGGACAGGGTGGGGGCGAAAAACTGTTTTTT. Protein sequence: CASSSHGQGGGEKLFF.

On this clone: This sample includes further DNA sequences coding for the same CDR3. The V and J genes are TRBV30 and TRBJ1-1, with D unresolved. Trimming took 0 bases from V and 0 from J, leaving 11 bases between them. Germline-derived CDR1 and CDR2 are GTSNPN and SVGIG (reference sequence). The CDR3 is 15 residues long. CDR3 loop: CAWSVRGLMNTEAFF. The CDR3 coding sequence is TGTGCCTGGAGTGTACGTGGGCTGATGAACACTGAAGCTTTCTTT.

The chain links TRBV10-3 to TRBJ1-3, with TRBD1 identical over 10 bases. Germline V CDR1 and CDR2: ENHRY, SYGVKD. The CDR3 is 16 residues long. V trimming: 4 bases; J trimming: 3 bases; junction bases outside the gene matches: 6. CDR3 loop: CAISGSGQGHGNTIYF. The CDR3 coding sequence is TGTGCCATCAGTGGATCGGGACAGGGGCATGGAAACACCATATATTTT.

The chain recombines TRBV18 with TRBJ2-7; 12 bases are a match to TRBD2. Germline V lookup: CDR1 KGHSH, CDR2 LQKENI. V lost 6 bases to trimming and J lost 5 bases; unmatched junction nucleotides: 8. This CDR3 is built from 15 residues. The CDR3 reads CASSRLAGGKDEQYF. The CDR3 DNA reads TGTGCCAGCTCCAGGCTAGCGGGAGGGAAGGACGAGCAGTACTTC.

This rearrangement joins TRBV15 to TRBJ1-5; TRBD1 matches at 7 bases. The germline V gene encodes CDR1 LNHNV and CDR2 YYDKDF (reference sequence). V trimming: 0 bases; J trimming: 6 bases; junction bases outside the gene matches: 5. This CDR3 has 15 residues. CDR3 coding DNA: TGTGCCACCAGCAGAGATTCAGGGGGGAGTCAGCCCCAGCATTTT. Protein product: CATSRDSGGSQPQHF.

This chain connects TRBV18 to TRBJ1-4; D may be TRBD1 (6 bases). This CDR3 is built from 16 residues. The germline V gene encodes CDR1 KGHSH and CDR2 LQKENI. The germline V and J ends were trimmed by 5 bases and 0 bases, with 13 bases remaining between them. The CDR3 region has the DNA TGTGCCAGCTCATTAGACCAGGGGACAACTAATGAAAAACTGTTTTTT. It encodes CASSLDQGTTNEKLFF.

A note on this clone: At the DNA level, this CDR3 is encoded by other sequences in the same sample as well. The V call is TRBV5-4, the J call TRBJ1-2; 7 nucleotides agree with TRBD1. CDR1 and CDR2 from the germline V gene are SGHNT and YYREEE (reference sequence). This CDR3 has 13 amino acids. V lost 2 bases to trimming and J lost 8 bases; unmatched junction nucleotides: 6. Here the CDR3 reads CASSLRGREGYTF. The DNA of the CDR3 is TGTGCCAGCAGCTTAAGGGGGCGTGAGGGCTACACCTTC.